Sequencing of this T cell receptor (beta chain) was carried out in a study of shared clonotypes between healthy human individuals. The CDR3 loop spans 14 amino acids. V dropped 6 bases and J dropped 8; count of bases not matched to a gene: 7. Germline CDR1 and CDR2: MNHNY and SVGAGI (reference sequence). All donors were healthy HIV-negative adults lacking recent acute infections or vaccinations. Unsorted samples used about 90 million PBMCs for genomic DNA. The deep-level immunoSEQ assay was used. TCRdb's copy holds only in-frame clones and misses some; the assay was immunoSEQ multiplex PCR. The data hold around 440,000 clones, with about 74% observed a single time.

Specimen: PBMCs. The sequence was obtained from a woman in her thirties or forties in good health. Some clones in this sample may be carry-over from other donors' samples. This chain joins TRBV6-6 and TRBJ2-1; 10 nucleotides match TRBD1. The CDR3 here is CASRVWTGGDEQFF. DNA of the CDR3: TGTGCCAGCAGAGTCTGGACAGGGGGAGATGAGCAGTTCTTC.